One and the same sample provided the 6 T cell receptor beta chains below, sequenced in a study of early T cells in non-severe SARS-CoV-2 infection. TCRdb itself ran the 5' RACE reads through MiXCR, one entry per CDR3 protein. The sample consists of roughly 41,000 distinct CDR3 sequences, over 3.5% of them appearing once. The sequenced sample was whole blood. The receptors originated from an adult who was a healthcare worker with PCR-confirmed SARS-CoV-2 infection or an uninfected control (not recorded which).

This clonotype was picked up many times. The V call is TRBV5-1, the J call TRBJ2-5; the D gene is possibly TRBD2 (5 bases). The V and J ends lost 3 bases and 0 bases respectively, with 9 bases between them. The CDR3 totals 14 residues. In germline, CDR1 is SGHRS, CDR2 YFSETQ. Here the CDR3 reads CASSSGLHQETQYF. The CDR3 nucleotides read TGCGCCAGCAGCTCCGGACTTCACCAAGAGACCCAGTACTTC.

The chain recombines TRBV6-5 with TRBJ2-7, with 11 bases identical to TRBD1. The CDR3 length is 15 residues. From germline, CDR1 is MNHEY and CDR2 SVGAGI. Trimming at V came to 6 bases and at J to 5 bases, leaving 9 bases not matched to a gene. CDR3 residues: CASSNGQGAGNEQYF. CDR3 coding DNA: TGTGCCAGCAGCAATGGACAGGGGGCCGGGAACGAGCAGTACTTC.

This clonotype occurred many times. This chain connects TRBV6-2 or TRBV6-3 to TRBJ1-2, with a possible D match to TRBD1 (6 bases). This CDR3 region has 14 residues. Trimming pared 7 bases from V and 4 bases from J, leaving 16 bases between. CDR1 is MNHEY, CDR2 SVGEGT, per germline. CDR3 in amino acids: CASTKADSAYGYTF. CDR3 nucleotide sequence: TGTGCCAGCACCAAAGCGGACAGCGCCTATGGCTACACCTTC.

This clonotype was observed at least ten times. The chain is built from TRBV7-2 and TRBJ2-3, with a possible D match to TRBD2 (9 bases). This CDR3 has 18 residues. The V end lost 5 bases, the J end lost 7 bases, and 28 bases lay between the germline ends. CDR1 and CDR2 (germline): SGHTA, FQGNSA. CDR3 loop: CASSQTGALAGRTNTQYF. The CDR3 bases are TGTGCCAGCAGCCAGACAGGGGCACTAGCGGGCCGCACGAATACGCAGTATTTT.

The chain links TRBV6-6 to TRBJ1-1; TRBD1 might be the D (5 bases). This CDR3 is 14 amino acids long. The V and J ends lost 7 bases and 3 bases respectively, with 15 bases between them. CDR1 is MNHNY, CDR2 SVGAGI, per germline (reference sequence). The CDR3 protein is CASKEAGGHTEAFF. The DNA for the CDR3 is TGTGCCAGCAAGGAGGCGGGGGGTCACACTGAAGCTTTCTTT.

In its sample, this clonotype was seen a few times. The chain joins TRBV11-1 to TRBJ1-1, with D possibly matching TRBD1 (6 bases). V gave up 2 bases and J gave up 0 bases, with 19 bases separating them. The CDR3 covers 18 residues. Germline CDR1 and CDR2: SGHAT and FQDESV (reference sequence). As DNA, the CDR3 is TGTGCCAGCAGCTTAAACCCCCCTTCCGGGGGCCTGAACACTGAAGCTTTCTTT. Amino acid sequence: CASSLNPPSGGLNTEAFF.